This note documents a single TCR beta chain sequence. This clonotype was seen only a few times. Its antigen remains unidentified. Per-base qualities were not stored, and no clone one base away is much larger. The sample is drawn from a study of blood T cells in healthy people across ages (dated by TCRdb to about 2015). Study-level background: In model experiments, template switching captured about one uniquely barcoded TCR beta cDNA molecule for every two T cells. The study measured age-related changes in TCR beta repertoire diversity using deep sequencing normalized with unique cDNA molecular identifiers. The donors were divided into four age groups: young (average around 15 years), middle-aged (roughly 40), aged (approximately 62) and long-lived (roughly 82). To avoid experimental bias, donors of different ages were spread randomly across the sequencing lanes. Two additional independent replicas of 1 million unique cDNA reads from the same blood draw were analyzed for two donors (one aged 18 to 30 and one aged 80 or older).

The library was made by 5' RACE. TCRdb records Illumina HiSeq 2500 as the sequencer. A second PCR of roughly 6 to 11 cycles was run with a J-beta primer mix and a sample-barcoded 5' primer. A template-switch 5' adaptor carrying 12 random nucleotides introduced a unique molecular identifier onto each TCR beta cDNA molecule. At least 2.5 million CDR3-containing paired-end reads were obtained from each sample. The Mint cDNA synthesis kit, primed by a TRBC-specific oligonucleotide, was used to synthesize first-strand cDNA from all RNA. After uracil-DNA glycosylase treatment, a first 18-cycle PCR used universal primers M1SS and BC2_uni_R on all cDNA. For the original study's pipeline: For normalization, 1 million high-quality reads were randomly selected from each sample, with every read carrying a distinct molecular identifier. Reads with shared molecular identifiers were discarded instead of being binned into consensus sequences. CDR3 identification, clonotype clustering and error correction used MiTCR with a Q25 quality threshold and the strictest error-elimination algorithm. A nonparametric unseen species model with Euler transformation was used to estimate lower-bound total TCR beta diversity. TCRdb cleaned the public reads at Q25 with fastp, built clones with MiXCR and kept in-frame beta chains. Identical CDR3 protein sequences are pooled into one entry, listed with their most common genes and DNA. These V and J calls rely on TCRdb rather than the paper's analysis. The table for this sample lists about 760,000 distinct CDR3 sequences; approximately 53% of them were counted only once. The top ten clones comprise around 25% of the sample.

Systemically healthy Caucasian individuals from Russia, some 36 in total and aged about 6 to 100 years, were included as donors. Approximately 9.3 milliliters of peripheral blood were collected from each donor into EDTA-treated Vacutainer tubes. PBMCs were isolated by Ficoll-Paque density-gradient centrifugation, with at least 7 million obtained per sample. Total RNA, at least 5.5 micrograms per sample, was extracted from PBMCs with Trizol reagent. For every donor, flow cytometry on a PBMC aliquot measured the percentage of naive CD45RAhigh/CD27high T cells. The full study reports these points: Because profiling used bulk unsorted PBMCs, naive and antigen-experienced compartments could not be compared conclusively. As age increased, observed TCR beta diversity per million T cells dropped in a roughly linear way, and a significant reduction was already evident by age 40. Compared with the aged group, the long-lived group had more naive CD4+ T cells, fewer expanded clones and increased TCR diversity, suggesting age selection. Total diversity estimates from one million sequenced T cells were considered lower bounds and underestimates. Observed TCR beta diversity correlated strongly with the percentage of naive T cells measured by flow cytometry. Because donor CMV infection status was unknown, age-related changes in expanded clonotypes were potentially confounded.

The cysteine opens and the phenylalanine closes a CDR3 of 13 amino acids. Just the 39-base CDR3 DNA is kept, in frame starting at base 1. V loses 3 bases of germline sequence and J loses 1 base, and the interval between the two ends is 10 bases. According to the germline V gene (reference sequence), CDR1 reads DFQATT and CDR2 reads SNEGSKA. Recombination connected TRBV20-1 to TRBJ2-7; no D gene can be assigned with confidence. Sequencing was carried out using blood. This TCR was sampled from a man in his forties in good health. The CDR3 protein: CSASSVMSYEQYF. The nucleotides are TGCAGTGCTAGTTCGGTTATGTCCTACGAGCAGTACTTC.